The clone carrying this TCR beta chain was detected only once. The CDR3 covers 14 residues. V was trimmed by 6 bases and J by 5 bases, leaving 14 bases between them. CDR1 is MDHEN and CDR2 is SYDVKM in the germline V gene. The sample belongs to a study of blood T cell repertoires in COVID-19. Study in general: Spain, Italy and the United States supplied samples that represented acute and convalescent COVID-19. PBMCs, B-cell-depleted T cells, or T cells provided the cDNA or gDNA that made up the material.

Per the original data handling: Amplified reference gene primers provided the basis for estimating nucleated cell counts. The repertoire was sequenced with immunoSEQ multiplex PCR; TCRdb's copy has only in-frame clones and lacks some. V, J and clone size are those of that table, while D and trimming were read from the DNA. The sample includes approximately 75,000 clones, around 85% of them seen just once. The sequence was obtained from a man of 80 years or more with acute or convalescent COVID-19. What was sequenced was peripheral blood. The chain joins TRBV28 to TRBJ2-1; TRBD1 is a possible D gene (6 bases). This chain's CDR3 is CASSHPDRDNEQFF. CDR3 DNA: TGTGCCAGCAGCCACCCGGACAGAGACAATGAGCAGTTCTTC.